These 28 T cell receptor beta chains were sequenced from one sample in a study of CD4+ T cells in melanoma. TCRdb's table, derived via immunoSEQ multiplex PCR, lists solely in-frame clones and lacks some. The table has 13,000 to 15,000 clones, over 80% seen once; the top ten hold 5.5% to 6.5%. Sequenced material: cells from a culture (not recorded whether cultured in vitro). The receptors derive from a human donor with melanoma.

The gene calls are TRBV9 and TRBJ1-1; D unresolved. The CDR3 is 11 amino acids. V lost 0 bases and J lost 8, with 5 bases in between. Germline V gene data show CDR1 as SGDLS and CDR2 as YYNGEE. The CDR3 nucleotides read TGTGCCAGCAGCGTAGTAGAAGAAGCTTTCTTT. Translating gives CASSVVEEAFF.

CDR3 DNA: TGCGCCAGCAGCTTTGAGGGGTCGGACTATGGCTACACCTTC. Protein sequence: CASSFEGSDYGYTF. V usage is TRBV5-1 and J usage is TRBJ1-2; tentatively, D is TRBD1 (5 bases). Germline values: CDR1 SGHRS, CDR2 YFSETQ. The CDR3 spans 14 residues. Trimming left V 2 bases short and J 3 bases short, with 11 bases between.

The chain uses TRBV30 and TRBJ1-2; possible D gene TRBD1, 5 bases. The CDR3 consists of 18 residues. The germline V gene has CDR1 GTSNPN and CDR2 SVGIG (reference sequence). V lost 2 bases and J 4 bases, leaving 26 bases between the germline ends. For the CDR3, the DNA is TGTGCCTGGAGTTTGGATTGGGAGCTGGGGCGAGCCGGCTATGGCTACACCTTC. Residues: CAWSLDWELGRAGYGYTF.

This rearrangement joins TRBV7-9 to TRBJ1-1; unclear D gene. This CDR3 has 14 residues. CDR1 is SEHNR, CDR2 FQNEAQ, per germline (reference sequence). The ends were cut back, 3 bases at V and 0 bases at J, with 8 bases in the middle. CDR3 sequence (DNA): TGTGCCAGCAGCTTTTCAGGCATGAACACTGAAGCTTTCTTT. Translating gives CASSFSGMNTEAFF.

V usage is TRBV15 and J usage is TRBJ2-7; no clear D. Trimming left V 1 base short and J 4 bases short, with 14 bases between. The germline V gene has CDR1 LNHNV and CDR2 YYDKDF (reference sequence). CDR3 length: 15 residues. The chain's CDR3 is CATSRGPALEYEQYF. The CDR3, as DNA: TGTGCCACCAGCAGAGGGCCAGCGCTGGAGTACGAGCAGTACTTC.

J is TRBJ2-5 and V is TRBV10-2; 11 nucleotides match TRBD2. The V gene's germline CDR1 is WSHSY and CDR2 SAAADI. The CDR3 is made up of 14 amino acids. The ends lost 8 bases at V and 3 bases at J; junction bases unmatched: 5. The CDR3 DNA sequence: TGCGCCAGCCGAGGACTAGCGGGTGAAGAGACCCAGTACTTC. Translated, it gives CASRGLAGEETQYF.

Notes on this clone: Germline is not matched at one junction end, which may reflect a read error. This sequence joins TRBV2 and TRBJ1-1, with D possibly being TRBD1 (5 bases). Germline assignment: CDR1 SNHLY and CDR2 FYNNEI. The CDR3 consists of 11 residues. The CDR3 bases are TGTGCCAGCAGTGGTGGGACTGATCCCATCTTT. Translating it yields CASSGGTDPIF.

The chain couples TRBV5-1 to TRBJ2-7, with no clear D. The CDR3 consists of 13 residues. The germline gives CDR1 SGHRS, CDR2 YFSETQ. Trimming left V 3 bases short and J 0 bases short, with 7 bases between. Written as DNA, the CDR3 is TGCGCCAGCAGCTCCGGAAACTCCTACGAGCAGTACTTC. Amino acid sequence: CASSSGNSYEQYF.

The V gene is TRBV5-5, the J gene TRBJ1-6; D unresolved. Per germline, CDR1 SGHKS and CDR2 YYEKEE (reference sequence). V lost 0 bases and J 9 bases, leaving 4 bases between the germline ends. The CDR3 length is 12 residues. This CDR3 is CASSLESSPLHF. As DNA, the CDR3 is TGTGCCAGCAGCTTGGAGAGTTCACCCCTCCACTTT. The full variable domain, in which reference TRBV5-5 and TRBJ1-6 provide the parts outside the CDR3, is DAGVTQSPTHLIKTRGQQVTLRCSPISGHKSVSWYQQVLGQGPQFIFQYYEKEERGRGNFPDRFSARQFPNYSSELNVNALLLGDSALYLCASSLESSPLHFGNGTRLTVT.

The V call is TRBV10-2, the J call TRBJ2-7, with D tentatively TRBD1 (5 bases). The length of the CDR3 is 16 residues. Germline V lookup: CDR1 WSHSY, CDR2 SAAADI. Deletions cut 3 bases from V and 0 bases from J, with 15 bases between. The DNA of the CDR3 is TGCGCCAGCAGTGAAGGGGTGGCCAAAAGCTCCTACGAGCAGTACTTC. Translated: CASSEGVAKSSYEQYF.

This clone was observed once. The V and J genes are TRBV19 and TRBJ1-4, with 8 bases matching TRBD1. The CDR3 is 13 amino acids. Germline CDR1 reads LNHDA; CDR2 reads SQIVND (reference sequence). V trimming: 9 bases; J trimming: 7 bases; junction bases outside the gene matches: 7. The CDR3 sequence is CASHTGGTEKLFF. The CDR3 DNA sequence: TGTGCCAGCCACACAGGGGGGACTGAAAAACTGTTTTTT. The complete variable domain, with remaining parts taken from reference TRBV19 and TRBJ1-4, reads DGGITQSPKYLFRKEGQNVTLSCEQNLNHDAMYWYRQDPGQGLRLIYYSQIVNDFQKGDIAEGYSVSREKKESFPLTVTSAQKNPTAFYLCASHTGGTEKLFFGSGTQLSVL.

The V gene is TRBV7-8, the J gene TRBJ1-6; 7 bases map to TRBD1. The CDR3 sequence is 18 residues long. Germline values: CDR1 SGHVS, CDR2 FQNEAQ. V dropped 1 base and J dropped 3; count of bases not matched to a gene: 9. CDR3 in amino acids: CASSLGGTAGIYNSPLHF. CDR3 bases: TGTGCCAGCAGCTTAGGGGGGACAGCCGGAATCTATAATTCACCCCTCCACTTT.

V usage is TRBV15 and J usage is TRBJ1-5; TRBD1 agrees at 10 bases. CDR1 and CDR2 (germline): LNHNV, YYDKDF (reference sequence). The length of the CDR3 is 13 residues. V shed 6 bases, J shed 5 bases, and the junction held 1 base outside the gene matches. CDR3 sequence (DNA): TGTGCCACCAGGACAGGGGGCGATCAGCCCCAGCATTTT. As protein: CATRTGGDQPQHF.

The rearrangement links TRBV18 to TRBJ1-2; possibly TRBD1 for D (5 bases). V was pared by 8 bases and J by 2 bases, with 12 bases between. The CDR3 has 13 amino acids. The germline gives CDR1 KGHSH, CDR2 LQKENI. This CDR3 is CASQDTSNYGYTF. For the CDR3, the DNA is TGTGCCAGCCAGGACACGTCAAACTATGGCTACACCTTC.

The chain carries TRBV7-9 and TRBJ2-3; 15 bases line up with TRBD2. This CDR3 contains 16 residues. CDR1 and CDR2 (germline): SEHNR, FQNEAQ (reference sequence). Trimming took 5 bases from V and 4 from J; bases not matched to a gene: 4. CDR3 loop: CASSPGTSGGSDTQYF. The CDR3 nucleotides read TGTGCCAGCAGCCCAGGGACTAGCGGGGGGTCAGATACGCAGTATTTT.

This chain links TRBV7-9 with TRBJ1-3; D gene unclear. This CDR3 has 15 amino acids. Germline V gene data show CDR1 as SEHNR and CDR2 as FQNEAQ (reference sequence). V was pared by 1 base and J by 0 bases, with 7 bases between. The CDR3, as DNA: TGTGCCAGCAGCTTAGTTTCGAACTCTGGAAACACCATATATTTT. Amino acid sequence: CASSLVSNSGNTIYF.

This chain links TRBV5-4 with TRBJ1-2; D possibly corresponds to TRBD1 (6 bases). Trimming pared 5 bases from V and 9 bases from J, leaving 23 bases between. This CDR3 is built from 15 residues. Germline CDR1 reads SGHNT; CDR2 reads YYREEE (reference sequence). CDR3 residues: CASRTGGRNTLRYTF. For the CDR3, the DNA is TGTGCCAGCAGAACCGGGGGCAGGAACACTTTACGCTACACCTTC. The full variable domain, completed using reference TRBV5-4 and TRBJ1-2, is ETGVTQSPTHLIKTRGQQVTLRCSSQSGHNTVSWYQQALGQGPQFIFQYYREEENGRGNFPPRFSGLQFPNYSSELNVNALELDDSALYLCASRTGGRNTLRYTFGSGTRLTVV.

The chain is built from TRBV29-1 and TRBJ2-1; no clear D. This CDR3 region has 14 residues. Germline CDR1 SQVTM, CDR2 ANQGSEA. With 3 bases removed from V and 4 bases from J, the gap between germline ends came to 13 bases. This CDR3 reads CSVDRFQGYNEQFF. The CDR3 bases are TGCAGCGTTGACCGGTTCCAAGGTTACAATGAGCAGTTCTTC.

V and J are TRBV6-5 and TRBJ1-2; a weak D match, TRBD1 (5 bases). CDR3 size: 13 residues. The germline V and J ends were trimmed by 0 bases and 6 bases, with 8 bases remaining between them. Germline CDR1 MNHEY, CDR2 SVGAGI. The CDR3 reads CASSYSGTDGYTF. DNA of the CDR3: TGTGCCAGCAGTTACTCCGGGACGGATGGCTACACCTTC.

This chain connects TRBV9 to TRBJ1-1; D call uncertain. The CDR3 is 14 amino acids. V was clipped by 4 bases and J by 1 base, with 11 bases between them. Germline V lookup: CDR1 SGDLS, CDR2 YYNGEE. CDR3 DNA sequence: TGTGCCAGCAGCACCCTTGGCAGGAACACTGAAGCTTTCTTT. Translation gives CASSTLGRNTEAFF.

CDR3 amino acids: CASSPLIRATEAFF. DNA of the CDR3: TGTGCCAGCAGTCCCTTAATCCGTGCCACTGAAGCTTTCTTT. J is TRBJ1-1 and V is TRBV6-5; no clear D. V was cut by 5 bases and J by 4 bases, with 14 bases left in between. The CDR3 length is 14 residues. CDR1 MNHEY and CDR2 SVGAGI come from the germline V gene.

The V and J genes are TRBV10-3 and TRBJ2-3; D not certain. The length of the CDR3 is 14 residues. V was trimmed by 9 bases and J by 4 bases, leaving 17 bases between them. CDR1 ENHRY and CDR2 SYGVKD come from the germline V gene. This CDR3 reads CAIGRGGDADTQYF. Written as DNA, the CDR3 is TGTGCCATAGGGCGTGGTGGTGACGCAGATACGCAGTATTTT.

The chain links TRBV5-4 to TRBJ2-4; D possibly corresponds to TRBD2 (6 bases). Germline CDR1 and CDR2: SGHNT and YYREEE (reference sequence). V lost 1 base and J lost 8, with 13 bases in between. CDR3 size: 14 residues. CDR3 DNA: TGTGCCAGCAGCTTGTTCGGGGGTATCGACATTCAGTACTTC. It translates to CASSLFGGIDIQYF.

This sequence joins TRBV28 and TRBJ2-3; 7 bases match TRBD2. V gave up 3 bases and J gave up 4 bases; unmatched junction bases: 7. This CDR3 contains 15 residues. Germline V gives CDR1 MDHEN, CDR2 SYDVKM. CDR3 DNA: TGTGCCAGCAGTTTTTTGCGGGGAGGGGCAGATACGCAGTATTTT. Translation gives CASSFLRGGADTQYF.

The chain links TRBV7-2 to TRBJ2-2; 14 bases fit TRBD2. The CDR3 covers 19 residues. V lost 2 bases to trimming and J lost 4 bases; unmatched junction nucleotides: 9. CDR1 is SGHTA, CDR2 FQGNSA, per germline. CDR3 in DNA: TGTGCCAGCAGCTTACCCGGACTAGCGGGGGGTTTCGGCACCGGGGAGCTGTTTTTT. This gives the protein CASSLPGLAGGFGTGELFF.

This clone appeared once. The DNA of the CDR3 is TGCGCCAGCAGCTTGGGGGGGGCTAGCGGGACCCGCACAGATACGCAGTATTTT. It yields the protein CASSLGGASGTRTDTQYF. The chain couples TRBV5-1 to TRBJ2-3, with 9 bases identical to TRBD2. The CDR3 totals 18 residues. With V trimmed by 0 bases and J by 1 base, 9 bases remained unmatched. Germline-derived CDR1 and CDR2 are SGHRS and YFSETQ.

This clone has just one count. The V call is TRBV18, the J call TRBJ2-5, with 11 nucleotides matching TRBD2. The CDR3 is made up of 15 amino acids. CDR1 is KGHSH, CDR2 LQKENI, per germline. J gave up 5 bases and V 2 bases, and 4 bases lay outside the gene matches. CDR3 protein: CASSPIAGGRETQYF. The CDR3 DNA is TGTGCCAGCTCACCAATAGCGGGGGGGCGCGAGACCCAGTACTTC. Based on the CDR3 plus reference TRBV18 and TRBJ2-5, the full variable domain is NAGVMQNPRHLVRRRGQEARLRCSPMKGHSHVYWYRQLPEEGLKFMVYLQKENIIDESGMPKERFSAEFPKEGPSILRIQQVVRGDSAAYFCASSPIAGGRETQYFGPGTRLLVL.

CDR3 in DNA: TGTGCCAGCAGCGCTATGTCGTCCCAGTACTTC. Its protein product is CASSAMSSQYF. This chain uses TRBV2 with TRBJ2-5; D is unclear. The CDR3 runs 11 residues. V was trimmed by 6 bases and J by 9 bases, leaving 11 bases between them. Germline CDR1 SNHLY, CDR2 FYNNEI.